The TCR beta chain described here comes from a study of T cell responses to AZD1222 COVID-19 vaccine. Turning to the study itself: Timing groups of about 4 and about 12 weeks for second doses were pooled.

Remarks on this clone: The antigen remains undetermined. At one end the junction does not follow the germline gene, possibly because of a read error.

Here immunoSEQ multiplex PCR was the method, and the copy in TCRdb shows in-frame clones only, minus some. The sample lists fewer than 110,000 clones; about 90% were seen once. CDR1 and CDR2 from the germline V gene are SGHTA and FQGNSA. The CDR3 runs 9 residues. Study results and limitations: The study sampled repertoires only after the peak T cell response. Close to half of spike-specific TCRs reportedly recognize unmutated variant regions.

This TCR derives from an adult in good health. Sequenced here: peripheral blood, sampled on day 0 of AZD1222 vaccination. The chain combines TRBV7-2 with TRBJ2-5; D is unclear. CDR3 loop: CASSLALNF. The CDR3, as DNA: TGTGCCAGCAGCTTAGCCCTAAACTTC.